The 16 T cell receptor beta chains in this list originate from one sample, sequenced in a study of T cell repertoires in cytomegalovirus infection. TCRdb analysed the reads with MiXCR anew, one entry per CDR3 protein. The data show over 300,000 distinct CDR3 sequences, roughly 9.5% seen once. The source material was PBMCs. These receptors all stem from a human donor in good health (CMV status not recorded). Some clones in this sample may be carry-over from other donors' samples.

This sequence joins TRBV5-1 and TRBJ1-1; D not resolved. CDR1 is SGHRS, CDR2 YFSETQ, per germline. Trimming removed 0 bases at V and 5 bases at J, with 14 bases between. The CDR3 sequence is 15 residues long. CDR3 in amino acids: CASSLDIRAITEAFF. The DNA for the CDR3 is TGCGCCAGCAGCTTGGACATCAGAGCCATAACTGAAGCTTTCTTT. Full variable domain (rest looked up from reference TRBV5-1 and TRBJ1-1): KAGVTQTPRYLIKTRGQQVTLSCSPISGHRSVSWYQQTPGQGLQFLFEYFSETQRNKGNFPGRFSGRQFSNSRSEMNVSTLELGDSALYLCASSLDIRAITEAFFGQGTRLTVV.

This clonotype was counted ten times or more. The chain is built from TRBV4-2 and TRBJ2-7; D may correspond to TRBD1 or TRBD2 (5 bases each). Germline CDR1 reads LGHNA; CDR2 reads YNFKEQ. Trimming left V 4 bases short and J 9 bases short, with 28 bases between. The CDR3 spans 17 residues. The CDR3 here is CASSLGVGELSLGAQYF. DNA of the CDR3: TGTGCCAGCAGCCTAGGTGTGGGGGAGCTTTCTCTTGGGGCGCAGTACTTC.

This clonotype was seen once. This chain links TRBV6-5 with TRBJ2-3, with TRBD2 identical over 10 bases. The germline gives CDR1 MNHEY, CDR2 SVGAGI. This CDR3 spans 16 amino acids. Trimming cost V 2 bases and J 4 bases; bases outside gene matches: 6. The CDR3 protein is CASSYLSGGHADTQYF. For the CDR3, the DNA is TGTGCCAGCAGTTACCTTAGCGGGGGGCACGCAGATACGCAGTATTTT.

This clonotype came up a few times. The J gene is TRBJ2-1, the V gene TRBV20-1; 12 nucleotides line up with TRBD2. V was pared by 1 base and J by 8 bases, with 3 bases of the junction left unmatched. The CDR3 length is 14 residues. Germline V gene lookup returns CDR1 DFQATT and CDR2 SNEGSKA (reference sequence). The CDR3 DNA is TGCAGTGCTAGAGGGACTAGCGGGAATTATGAGCAGTTCTTC. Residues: CSARGTSGNYEQFF.

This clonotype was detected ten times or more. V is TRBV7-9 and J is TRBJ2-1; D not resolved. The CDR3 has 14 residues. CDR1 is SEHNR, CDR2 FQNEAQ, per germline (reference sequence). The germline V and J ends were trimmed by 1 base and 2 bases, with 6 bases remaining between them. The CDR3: CASSLGFAYNEQFF. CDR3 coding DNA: TGTGCCAGCAGCTTAGGGTTCGCCTACAATGAGCAGTTCTTC.

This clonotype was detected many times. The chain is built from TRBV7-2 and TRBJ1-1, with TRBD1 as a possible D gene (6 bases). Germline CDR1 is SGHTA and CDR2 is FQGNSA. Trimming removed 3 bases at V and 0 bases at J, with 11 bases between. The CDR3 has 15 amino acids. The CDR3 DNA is TGTGCCAGCAGCTTGGGGGGGGCGGTGAACACTGAAGCTTTCTTT. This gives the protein CASSLGGAVNTEAFF.

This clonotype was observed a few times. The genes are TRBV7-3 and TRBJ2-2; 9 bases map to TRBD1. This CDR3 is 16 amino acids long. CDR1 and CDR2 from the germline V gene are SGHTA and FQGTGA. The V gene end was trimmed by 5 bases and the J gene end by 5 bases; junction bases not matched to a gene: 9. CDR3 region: CASSPGTGTNTGELFF. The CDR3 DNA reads TGTGCCAGCAGCCCGGGGACAGGGACTAATACCGGGGAGCTGTTTTTT.

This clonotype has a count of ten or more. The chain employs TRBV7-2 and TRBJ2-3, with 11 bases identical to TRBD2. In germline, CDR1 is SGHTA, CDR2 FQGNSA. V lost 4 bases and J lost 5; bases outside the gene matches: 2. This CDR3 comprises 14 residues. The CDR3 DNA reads TGTGCCAGCAGCTACACTAGCGGGAGAGATACGCAGTATTTT. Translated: CASSYTSGRDTQYF.

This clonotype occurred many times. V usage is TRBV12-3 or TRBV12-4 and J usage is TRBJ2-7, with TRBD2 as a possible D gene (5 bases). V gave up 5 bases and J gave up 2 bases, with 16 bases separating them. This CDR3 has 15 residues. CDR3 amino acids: CASSKRRTLPYEQYF. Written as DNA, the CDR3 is TGTGCCAGCAGTAAGCGGCGGACCTTACCCTACGAGCAGTACTTC.

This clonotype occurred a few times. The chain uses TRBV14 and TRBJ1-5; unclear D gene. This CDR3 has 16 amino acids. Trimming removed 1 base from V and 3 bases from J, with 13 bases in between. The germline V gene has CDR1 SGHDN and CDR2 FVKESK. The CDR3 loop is CASSQVEVGINQPQHF. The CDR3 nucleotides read TGTGCCAGCAGCCAAGTGGAGGTGGGGATCAATCAGCCCCAGCATTTT.

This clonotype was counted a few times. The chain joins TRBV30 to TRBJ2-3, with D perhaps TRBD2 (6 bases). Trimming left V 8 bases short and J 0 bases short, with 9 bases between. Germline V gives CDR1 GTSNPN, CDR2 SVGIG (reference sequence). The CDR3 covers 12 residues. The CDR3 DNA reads TGTGCCCGGGGGTCTAGCACAGATACGCAGTATTTT. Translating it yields CARGSSTDTQYF.

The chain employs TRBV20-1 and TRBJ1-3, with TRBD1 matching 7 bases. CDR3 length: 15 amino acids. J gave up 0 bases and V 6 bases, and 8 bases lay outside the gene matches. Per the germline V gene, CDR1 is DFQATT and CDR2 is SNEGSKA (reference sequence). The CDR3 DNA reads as TGCAGTGCGGGGGGACAGTCCCTCTCTGGAAACACCATATATTTT. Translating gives CSAGGQSLSGNTIYF.

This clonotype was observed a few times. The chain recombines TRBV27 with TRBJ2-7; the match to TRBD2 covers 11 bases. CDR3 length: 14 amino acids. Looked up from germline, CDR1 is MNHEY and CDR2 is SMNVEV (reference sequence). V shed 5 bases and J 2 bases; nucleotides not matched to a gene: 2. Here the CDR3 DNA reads TGTGCCAGCAGTCCTAGCGGGAGGACCTACGAGCAGTACTTC. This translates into CASSPSGRTYEQYF.

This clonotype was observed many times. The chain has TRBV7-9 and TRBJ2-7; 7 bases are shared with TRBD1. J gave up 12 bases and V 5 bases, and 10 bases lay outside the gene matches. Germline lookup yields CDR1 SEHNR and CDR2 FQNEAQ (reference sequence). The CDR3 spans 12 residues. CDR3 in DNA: TGTGCCAGCAGCCCCGATCACAGGGGTGTGTACTTC. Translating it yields CASSPDHRGVYF.

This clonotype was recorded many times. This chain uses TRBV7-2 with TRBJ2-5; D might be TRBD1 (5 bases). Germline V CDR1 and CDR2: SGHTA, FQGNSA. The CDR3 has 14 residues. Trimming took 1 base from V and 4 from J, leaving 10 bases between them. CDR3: CASSLGGTPETQYF. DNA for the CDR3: TGTGCCAGCAGCTTAGGGGGCACCCCAGAGACCCAGTACTTC.

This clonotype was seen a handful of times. CDR3 in DNA: TGTGCCAGCAGTAATTGGAAGCACGAGCAGTACTTC. Translating gives CASSNWKHEQYF. The genes are TRBV6-2 or TRBV6-3 and TRBJ2-7, with no clear D. V was cut by 5 bases and J by 5 bases, with 10 bases left in between. Germline values: CDR1 MNHEY, CDR2 SVGEGT. This CDR3 contains 12 residues.